Presented here are 6 T cell receptor beta chains from one specimen sequenced in a study of T cells after yellow fever vaccination. TCRdb processed the 5' RACE reads anew with MiXCR; each CDR3 protein has one entry. Among 300,000 to 350,000 distinct CDR3 sequences listed, 3.5% to 4.5% were seen once. Sequencing used PBMCs, obtained 15 days after the yellow fever booster vaccination. Receptor source: a man aged 18 to 29 who received the YFV17D yellow fever vaccine.

In its sample, this clonotype was seen a few times. CDR3 residues: CASIQGRSGELFF. In DNA, the CDR3 is TGTGCCAGCATACAGGGAAGATCCGGGGAGCTGTTTTTT. The gene calls are TRBV7-9 and TRBJ2-2; TRBD1 might be the D (6 bases). The length of the CDR3 is 13 residues. CDR1 and CDR2 from the germline V gene are SEHNR and FQNEAQ (reference sequence). Trimming left V 7 bases short and J 6 bases short, with 12 bases between.

This clonotype has at least ten counts. V and J are TRBV20-1 and TRBJ1-1; D not resolved. The CDR3 consists of 15 residues. V gave up 1 base and J gave up 7 bases, with 19 bases separating them. Germline V lookup: CDR1 DFQATT, CDR2 SNEGSKA (reference sequence). This chain's CDR3 is CSARGAGKIPYEAFF. In DNA, the CDR3 is TGCAGTGCTAGAGGGGCGGGGAAGATCCCTTATGAAGCTTTCTTT.

This clonotype was recorded many times. This chain joins TRBV5-1 and TRBJ1-2; D gene uncertain. CDR3 length: 14 amino acids. V was clipped by 0 bases and J by 8 bases, with 14 bases between them. Germline V gene sequence: CDR1 SGHRS, CDR2 YFSETQ. For the CDR3, the DNA is TGCGCCAGCAGCTTGGGGTACAATAGGGCCGGCTACACCTTC. This encodes CASSLGYNRAGYTF.

This clonotype was counted ten times or more. This chain connects TRBV7-9 to TRBJ2-2; possibly TRBD2 for D (5 bases). V was pared by 5 bases and J by 6 bases, with 7 bases between. Germline V gives CDR1 SEHNR, CDR2 FQNEAQ (reference sequence). The CDR3 is 12 amino acids. In DNA form, the CDR3 reads TGTGCCAGCAGCCGAGGGTCCGGGGAGCTGTTTTTT. Residues: CASSRGSGELFF.

This clonotype was seen only a few times. The gene calls are TRBV6-2 or TRBV6-3 and TRBJ1-5; D gene uncertain. This CDR3 contains 12 residues. Between the trimmed V and J ends, which lost 0 bases and 6 bases, there was a span of 3 bases. The germline CDR1 and CDR2 sequences are MNHEY and SVGEGT. The CDR3: CASSYSSQPQHF. CDR3 bases: TGTGCCAGCAGTTACTCATCTCAGCCCCAGCATTTT.

This clonotype was seen ten or more times. This sequence joins TRBV20-1 and TRBJ1-1; 7 positions agree with TRBD1. The CDR3 sequence is 15 residues long. The V gene end was trimmed by 2 bases and the J gene end by 4 bases; junction bases not matched to a gene: 10. CDR1 and CDR2 (germline): DFQATT, SNEGSKA (reference sequence). As DNA, the CDR3 is TGCAGTGCTAGACGGGACAGCTCCCCAGGCACTGAAGCTTTCTTT. It translates to CSARRDSSPGTEAFF.